These T cell receptor beta chains were read from a single sample in a study of identical twins. TCRdb re-called the 5' RACE reads with MiXCR, one entry per CDR3 protein. The data contain about 340,000 distinct CDR3 sequences, 9% to 15% of them singletons. These same records also appear under a second study, on yellow fever vaccine responses in identical twins.

Sequencing was carried out using CD8+ T cells sorted from blood. Receptors were obtained from a woman aged 18-35 years in good health. The conserved cysteine and the conserved F or W are not part of the CDR3 here. The order of the fields is J gene, V gene, CDR3 protein.

J gene: TRBJ2-7; V gene: TRBV12-3/TRBV12-4; CDR3 protein: ASSLYGGRDDEQY
J gene: TRBJ2-1; V gene: TRBV29-1; CDR3 protein: SVEGLLAGYNEQF
J gene: TRBJ1-1; V gene: TRBV5-6; CDR3 protein: ASSYGDEAF
J gene: TRBJ2-3; V gene: TRBV11-2; CDR3 protein: ASSLVAPDTQY
J gene: TRBJ2-1; V gene: TRBV5-1; CDR3 protein: ASSGGLQGSSYNEQF
J gene: TRBJ2-2; V gene: TRBV12-3/TRBV12-4; CDR3 protein: ASSLRGLAGAGELF
J gene: TRBJ1-2; V gene: TRBV7-9; CDR3 protein: ASSFPTGTINGYT
J gene: TRBJ2-4; V gene: TRBV6-1; CDR3 protein: ASSDLPQGAVAKNIQY
J gene: TRBJ1-1; V gene: TRBV2; CDR3 protein: ASPRGRGTEAF
J gene: TRBJ2-7; V gene: TRBV15; CDR3 protein: ATSRGAYEQY